This TCR beta chain was observed in a study of cytomegalovirus exposure and HLA in healthy donors. General study points: About 90% or about 30% of the time was how often most TCR beta V segments were productive, according to an earlier analysis. Most CMV-associated TCR beta chains appeared HLA-restricted in a later analysis. V- and J-gene trimming of TCR beta was linked (in a later analysis) to a missense DCLRE1C variant.

Comments on this clone: Its antigen is undetermined.

In the PCR, 60 Vbeta and 13 Jbeta primers were used. Original processing notes: In a later analysis, roughly 11 million of around 75 million unique beta chains occurred in at least two donors. Assay used: immunoSEQ multiplex PCR; TCRdb lists only in-frame clones, some missing. From that table come the V and J calls and clone size; the DNA was used to work out D and trimming. This repertoire comprises 50,000 or so clones; its ten largest clones make up 8.9%. The CDR3 extends over 14 amino acids. V was cut by 5 bases and J by 5 bases, with 16 bases left in between. Looked up from germline, CDR1 is MNHNS and CDR2 is SASEGT.

The sequencing input was PBMCs. The V and J genes are TRBV6-1 and TRBJ2-7; D may be TRBD2 (5 bases). The TCR was taken from a man over 45 in good health and CMV-seropositive. The chain's CDR3 is CASSREQPRDEQYF. For the CDR3, the DNA is TGTGCCAGCAGTCGGGAACAGCCCAGAGACGAGCAGTACTTC.